A few counts support the clone carrying this T cell receptor (beta chain). The antigen remains undetermined. The Oncomine TCR Beta short-read assay sequenced DNA from cultured CD4+ T cells. TCRdb passed the PCR reads through MiXCR, listing each CDR3 protein once. The data hold around 15,000 distinct CDR3 sequences, with 44% observed a single time. The sample belongs to a study of vaccination and CD4 T cells after COVID-19. Study context: Nasal swab PCR showed SARS-CoV-2 in convalescent patients, several with mild and one with severe disease. Post-vaccination specimens were collected at a median of approximately 72 days following dose two (range 14 to 241). Two mRNA vaccine doses were given, either BNT162b2 or mRNA-1273. The cells were exposed to overlapping spike peptides originating from SARS-CoV-2, HCoV-NL63, HCoV-OC43 and HCoV-229E for stimulation.

V lost 0 bases and J lost 5, with 4 bases in between. The CDR3 spans 12 residues. Germline CDR1 reads MNHEY; CDR2 reads SMNVEV (reference sequence). Indicated treatment: approximately nine-day PBMC culture with coronavirus spike peptide pools or control peptides (ViraFEST assay). The chain recombines TRBV27 with TRBJ2-5; D not certain. Input material: CD4+ T cells from blood, cultured in vitro. This TCR was recovered from a human donor who had recovered from COVID-19. The CDR3 sequence is CASSLSGETQYF. CDR3 DNA sequence: TGTGCCAGCAGTTTATCGGGGGAGACCCAGTACTTC.